This TCR beta chain emerged from a study of blood T cells in healthy people across ages. Study results and limitations: With age, beta diversity per million T cells declined roughly linearly, significantly by 40.

Roughly 10 milliliters of peripheral blood were drawn from each donor. At least 6 micrograms of total RNA were extracted per sample. With a J-beta primer mix and a sample-barcoded 5' primer, a second PCR ran about 7 to 11 cycles. TCRdb fed the 5' RACE reads into MiXCR, producing one record per CDR3 protein. The table lists fewer than 1 million distinct CDR3 sequences, about 42% of them singletons, with 15% to 25% in the top ten. There are a few counts of this clonotype. Its antigen remains unknown. The sequenced material came from blood. The TCR was taken from a man in his 60s in good health.

CDR3: CASSQDSTPSSTDTQYF. The CDR3 nucleotides read TGTGCCAGCAGCCAAGATTCAACTCCCTCTAGCACAGATACGCAGTATTTT. The chain carries TRBV4-2 and TRBJ2-3; D gene unclear. Germline V gene sequence: CDR1 LGHNA, CDR2 YNFKEQ. The CDR3 is made up of 17 amino acids. V shed 0 bases and J shed 0 bases, with 13 bases lying between them.